Listed here is a single T cell receptor beta chain. What it binds is not known. TCRdb reanalyzed the 5' RACE reads, giving one entry per CDR3 protein sequence and no DNA. The repertoire table contains 350,000 to 450,000 distinct CDR3 sequences. This sample stems from a study of T cells expressing NK-cell markers. Study background: It was from sorted CD3+CD56+NKG2C+, CD3+CD56+NKG2C- and CD3+CD56-NKG2C+ T cells that TCR beta repertoires came.

Regarding the study as a whole: Topping the CD3+CD56-NKG2C+ fraction as well were these clonotypes, in a handful of donors. In roughly six donors, dominant CD3+CD56+NKG2C+ clonotypes ranked among the top 10 CD8+ clonotypes.

The CDR3 consists of 15 residues. Germline lookup yields CDR1 SGHTA and CDR2 FQGNSA. Sequenced input: blood T cells: a sorted CD56 or NKG2C T cell subset, CD4+ or CD8+ T cells, or bulk PBMC T cells (not recorded which). V is TRBV7-2 and J is TRBJ2-1; TCRdb selects TRBD2, and the lack of DNA leaves this call unchecked. This TCR came from a man between 18 and 69 years old in good health. This CDR3 is CASSLVPGGPNEQFF.